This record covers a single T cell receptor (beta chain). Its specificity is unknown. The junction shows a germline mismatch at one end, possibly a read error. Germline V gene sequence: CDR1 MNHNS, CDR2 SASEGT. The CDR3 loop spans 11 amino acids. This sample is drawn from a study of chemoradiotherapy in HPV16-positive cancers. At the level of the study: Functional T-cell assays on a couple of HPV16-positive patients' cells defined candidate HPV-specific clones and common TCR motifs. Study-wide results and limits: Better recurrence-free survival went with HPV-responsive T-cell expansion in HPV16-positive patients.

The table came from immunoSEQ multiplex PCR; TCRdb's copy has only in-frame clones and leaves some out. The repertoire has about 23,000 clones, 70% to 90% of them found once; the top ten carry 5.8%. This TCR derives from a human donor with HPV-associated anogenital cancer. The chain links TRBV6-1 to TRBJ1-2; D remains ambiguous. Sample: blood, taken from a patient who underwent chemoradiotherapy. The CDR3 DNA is TGTGCCAGCAGTTATAAAACGTCTAAAAGCTTC. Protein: CASSYKTSKSF.